A selection of T cell receptor beta chains follows, all from one sample in a study of T-cell reconstitution after alpha-beta-depleted transplantation in children. TCRdb ran MiXCR on the PCR reads and lists one entry per CDR3 protein. The sample has a few hundred thousand distinct CDR3 sequences; over 9% are singletons. The sample was PBMCs, taken before TCRalphabeta/CD19-depleted stem cell transplant. The receptors were sampled from a boy younger than two with acute myeloid leukemia, due to receive a stem cell transplant. Each CDR3 is given with its conserved first and last residue. Each record gives: clone size, J gene, V gene, D gene, CDR3 DNA, CDR3 protein. A D gene is named only where the DNA matches it firmly. Part of the rows lack a size; the others show once, few, many or a class for expanded clones.

clone size: many; J gene: TRBJ2-7; V gene: TRBV28; D gene: TRBD1; CDR3 DNA: TGTGCCAGCACCACCCCCCTCTTATCCGGGACAGGGGCCTACGAGCAGTACTTC; CDR3 protein: CASTTPLLSGTGAYEQYF
clone size: many; J gene: TRBJ2-7; V gene: TRBV6-5; D gene: .; CDR3 DNA: TGTGCCAGCACAGGGAGCTTGGGAGAGCAGTACTTC; CDR3 protein: CASTGSLGEQYF
clone size: many; J gene: TRBJ2-5; V gene: TRBV6-5; D gene: .; CDR3 DNA: TGTGCCAGCAGTTACTTAGGCGGACAGCAAGAGACCCAGTACTTC; CDR3 protein: CASSYLGGQQETQYF
clone size: many; J gene: TRBJ2-7; V gene: TRBV12-3/TRBV12-4; D gene: TRBD1; CDR3 DNA: TGTGCCAGCAGTTTGGAACAGGGGGCACCCTACGAGCAGTACTTC; CDR3 protein: CASSLEQGAPYEQYF
clone size: many; J gene: TRBJ1-2; V gene: TRBV7-8; D gene: .; CDR3 DNA: TGTGCCAGCAGCTTAGCCTGGCAGAAGGATGGCTACACCTTC; CDR3 protein: CASSLAWQKDGYTF
clone size: .; J gene: TRBJ2-1; V gene: TRBV2; D gene: .; CDR3 DNA: TGTGCCAGCAGTGACGGAGGGGGCGCGTACAATGAGCAGTTCTTC; CDR3 protein: CASSDGGGAYNEQFF
clone size: many; J gene: TRBJ1-1; V gene: TRBV5-1; D gene: TRBD1; CDR3 DNA: TGCGCCAGCAGCCCCTCGACAGGGGCAAGGTTTGAAGCTTTCTTT; CDR3 protein: CASSPSTGARFEAFF
clone size: many; J gene: TRBJ2-3; V gene: TRBV12-3/TRBV12-4; D gene: TRBD2; CDR3 DNA: TGTGCCAGTTCCCCTAGCGGGAGAGGGGATACGCAGTATTTT; CDR3 protein: CASSPSGRGDTQYF
clone size: .; J gene: TRBJ2-7; V gene: TRBV28; D gene: .; CDR3 DNA: TGTGCCAGCAGCCGAGGGGTCCTCTCCTACGAGCAGTACTTC; CDR3 protein: CASSRGVLSYEQYF
clone size: many; J gene: TRBJ1-2; V gene: TRBV7-3; D gene: TRBD1; CDR3 DNA: TGTGCCAGCAGCTTTGACAGGGGACGTGGCTACACCTTC; CDR3 protein: CASSFDRGRGYTF
clone size: many; J gene: TRBJ2-3; V gene: TRBV6-2/TRBV6-3; D gene: .; CDR3 DNA: TGTGCCAGCTTCACGAGCCCGACAGTCACAGATACGCAGTATTTT; CDR3 protein: CASFTSPTVTDTQYF
clone size: .; J gene: TRBJ1-1; V gene: TRBV20-1; D gene: TRBD1; CDR3 DNA: TGCAGTGCCGTACAGGGGGGAAGGAACACTGAAGCTTTCTTT; CDR3 protein: CSAVQGGRNTEAFF
clone size: many; J gene: TRBJ2-4; V gene: TRBV7-2; D gene: TRBD2; CDR3 DNA: TGTGCCAGCAGCTTAACCGGGACTAGCTTGTACTTC; CDR3 protein: CASSLTGTSLYF
clone size: many; J gene: TRBJ2-2; V gene: TRBV10-3; D gene: .; CDR3 DNA: TGTGCCATCAGTGAACGAGGGCCGAACACCGGGGAGCTGTTTTTT; CDR3 protein: CAISERGPNTGELFF
clone size: many; J gene: TRBJ2-3; V gene: TRBV5-6; D gene: .; CDR3 DNA: TGTGCCAGCAGCCTGTTGTCCCGCACAGATACGCAGTATTTT; CDR3 protein: CASSLLSRTDTQYF
clone size: few; J gene: TRBJ2-3; V gene: TRBV10-3; D gene: .; CDR3 DNA: TGTGCCATCAGTCCGGGTCCCTGGGCAGATACGCAGTATTTT; CDR3 protein: CAISPGPWADTQYF
clone size: .; J gene: TRBJ2-7; V gene: TRBV5-6; D gene: .; CDR3 DNA: TGTGCCACCAACTACGAGCAGTACTTC; CDR3 protein: CATNYEQYF
clone size: many; J gene: TRBJ2-1; V gene: TRBV12-3/TRBV12-4; D gene: .; CDR3 DNA: TGTGCCAGCAGTTTTTCTCGAGGGGGGGCTCCCTACAATGAGCAGTTCTTC; CDR3 protein: CASSFSRGGAPYNEQFF
clone size: many; J gene: TRBJ2-5; V gene: TRBV12-3/TRBV12-4; D gene: .; CDR3 DNA: TGTGCCAGCAGTTTTGGGGCCGTGGGGGTTGAGACCCAGTACTTC; CDR3 protein: CASSFGAVGVETQYF
clone size: many; J gene: TRBJ2-7; V gene: TRBV4-3; D gene: TRBD2; CDR3 DNA: TGCGCCAGCAGCCGCCGACTAGCTGGTGAGCAGTACTTC; CDR3 protein: CASSRRLAGEQYF
clone size: many; J gene: TRBJ1-5; V gene: TRBV20-1; D gene: TRBD1; CDR3 DNA: TGCAGTGCAAAGGGACAGGCCATCAATCAGCCCCAGCATTTT; CDR3 protein: CSAKGQAINQPQHF
clone size: many; J gene: TRBJ2-7; V gene: TRBV6-5; D gene: TRBD1; CDR3 DNA: TGTGCCAGCAGTTACTCGTGGACAGGGGGCTCCTACGAGCAGTACTTC; CDR3 protein: CASSYSWTGGSYEQYF
clone size: .; J gene: TRBJ1-6; V gene: TRBV20-1; D gene: .; CDR3 DNA: TGCAGTGCTAGTGGACGCGGGGGAGGGCTGGGGCGGGATTCACCCCTCCACTTT; CDR3 protein: CSASGRGGGLGRDSPLHF
clone size: many; J gene: TRBJ2-3; V gene: TRBV4-2; D gene: TRBD2; CDR3 DNA: TGTGCCAGCAGCCAAGTGGGACTAGCGGAAACAGATACGCAGTATTTT; CDR3 protein: CASSQVGLAETDTQYF
clone size: many; J gene: TRBJ2-7; V gene: TRBV14; D gene: .; CDR3 DNA: TGTGCCAGCAGCCAAGTGGGCCGGTTGGGGCAGTACTTC; CDR3 protein: CASSQVGRLGQYF
clone size: many; J gene: TRBJ2-7; V gene: TRBV12-3/TRBV12-4; D gene: .; CDR3 DNA: TGTGCCAGCAGTCGCGGGGCGCCCTACGAGCAGTACTTC; CDR3 protein: CASSRGAPYEQYF
clone size: many; J gene: TRBJ1-2; V gene: TRBV11-2; D gene: TRBD1; CDR3 DNA: TGTGCCAGCAGCTTAGATCCAACCAGGGGGTACTATGGCTACACCTTC; CDR3 protein: CASSLDPTRGYYGYTF
clone size: many; J gene: TRBJ1-1; V gene: TRBV6-1; D gene: TRBD1; CDR3 DNA: TGTGCCACCAAGGCAGGGGGCGTTGAAGCTTTCTTT; CDR3 protein: CATKAGGVEAFF
clone size: many; J gene: TRBJ1-1; V gene: TRBV5-1; D gene: .; CDR3 DNA: TGCGCCAGCAGCTTCAGGCAGGGGTCGAACACTGAAGCTTTCTTT; CDR3 protein: CASSFRQGSNTEAFF
clone size: many; J gene: TRBJ2-3; V gene: TRBV7-9; D gene: .; CDR3 DNA: TGTGCCAGCAGCTTGAGGGAAGGATCCACAGATACGCAGTATTTT; CDR3 protein: CASSLREGSTDTQYF
clone size: many; J gene: TRBJ1-2; V gene: TRBV7-2; D gene: .; CDR3 DNA: TGTGCCAGCAGGCTCGGAGGGGGGAACTATGGCTACACCTTC; CDR3 protein: CASRLGGGNYGYTF
clone size: few; J gene: TRBJ2-6; V gene: TRBV28; D gene: .; CDR3 DNA: TGTGCCAGCAGTTTCCCCCTAGTCTCGACTGGGTCTGGGGCCAACGTCCTGACTTTC; CDR3 protein: CASSFPLVSTGSGANVLTF
clone size: many; J gene: TRBJ2-1; V gene: TRBV11-2; D gene: .; CDR3 DNA: TGTGCCAGCAGCTTAGCCGATAGTCTCAATGAGCAGTTCTTC; CDR3 protein: CASSLADSLNEQFF
clone size: many; J gene: TRBJ2-3; V gene: TRBV3-1; D gene: TRBD1; CDR3 DNA: TGTGCCAGCAGCCAAGACCAAGCCCTCCTGACAGGGGCGAGTCGCACAGATACGCAGTATTTT; CDR3 protein: CASSQDQALLTGASRTDTQYF
clone size: many; J gene: TRBJ2-1; V gene: TRBV15; D gene: TRBD2; CDR3 DNA: TGTGCCACCAGCGGACTAGCCACAGGAGATGAGCAGTTCTTC; CDR3 protein: CATSGLATGDEQFF
clone size: few; J gene: TRBJ2-3; V gene: TRBV11-2; D gene: .; CDR3 DNA: TGTGCCAGCAGTGCCTCCCTCACGGATACGCAGTATTTT; CDR3 protein: CASSASLTDTQYF
clone size: many; J gene: TRBJ1-1; V gene: TRBV3-1; D gene: TRBD1; CDR3 DNA: TGTGCCAGCAGCCCTAAGACAGGGCCCAAAGCTTTCTTT; CDR3 protein: CASSPKTGPKAFF
clone size: many; J gene: TRBJ1-2; V gene: TRBV20-1; D gene: .; CDR3 DNA: TGCAGTGCTGGGATACAGGGAATTCCGCATGGCTACACCTTC; CDR3 protein: CSAGIQGIPHGYTF
clone size: many; J gene: TRBJ2-5; V gene: TRBV20-1; D gene: TRBD1; CDR3 DNA: TGCAGTGCACCCAATCCAGGGGGCCAAGAGACCCAGTACTTC; CDR3 protein: CSAPNPGGQETQYF
clone size: many; J gene: TRBJ2-3; V gene: TRBV5-1; D gene: .; CDR3 DNA: TGCGCCAGCAGCTTGCTGCCCAGTTCTAGCACAGATACGCAGTATTTT; CDR3 protein: CASSLLPSSSTDTQYF
clone size: many; J gene: TRBJ2-3; V gene: TRBV15; D gene: .; CDR3 DNA: TGTGCCACCAGCAAAGTAGGACCGCTACATAGCACAGATACGCAGTATTTT; CDR3 protein: CATSKVGPLHSTDTQYF
clone size: many; J gene: TRBJ2-7; V gene: TRBV20-1; D gene: TRBD1; CDR3 DNA: TGCGGAAGCGCAGGGACAGTCCCCTACGAGCAGTACTTC; CDR3 protein: CGSAGTVPYEQYF
clone size: many; J gene: TRBJ2-7; V gene: TRBV5-5; D gene: TRBD1; CDR3 DNA: TGTGCCAGCAGCTTTACCGGGACAGGGGCCTACGAGCAGTACTTC; CDR3 protein: CASSFTGTGAYEQYF
clone size: many; J gene: TRBJ2-7; V gene: TRBV12-3/TRBV12-4; D gene: .; CDR3 DNA: TGTGCCAGCAGTTTAGTGGGGATACACGAGCAGTACTTC; CDR3 protein: CASSLVGIHEQYF
clone size: many; J gene: TRBJ2-7; V gene: TRBV5-1; D gene: .; CDR3 DNA: TGCGCCAGCAGCATCCAGGGGTTGAGGTACTACGAGCAGTACTTC; CDR3 protein: CASSIQGLRYYEQYF
clone size: .; J gene: TRBJ1-1; V gene: TRBV18; D gene: .; CDR3 DNA: TGTGCCAGCTCACCCGACGGACCTATGAACACTGAAGCTTTCTTT; CDR3 protein: CASSPDGPMNTEAFF
clone size: many; J gene: TRBJ2-1; V gene: TRBV24-1; D gene: .; CDR3 DNA: TGTGCCACCAGTGACCCAGGTCGACGGTTTCCCTACAATGAGCAGTTCTTC; CDR3 protein: CATSDPGRRFPYNEQFF
clone size: .; J gene: TRBJ2-7; V gene: TRBV28; D gene: .; CDR3 DNA: TGTGCCAGCAGCCAAGACGACTACGAGCAGTACTTC; CDR3 protein: CASSQDDYEQYF
clone size: many; J gene: TRBJ2-3; V gene: TRBV7-8; D gene: .; CDR3 DNA: TGTGCCAGCAACTACAGGGGGGGGGGAGAAGATACGCAGTATTTT; CDR3 protein: CASNYRGGGEDTQYF